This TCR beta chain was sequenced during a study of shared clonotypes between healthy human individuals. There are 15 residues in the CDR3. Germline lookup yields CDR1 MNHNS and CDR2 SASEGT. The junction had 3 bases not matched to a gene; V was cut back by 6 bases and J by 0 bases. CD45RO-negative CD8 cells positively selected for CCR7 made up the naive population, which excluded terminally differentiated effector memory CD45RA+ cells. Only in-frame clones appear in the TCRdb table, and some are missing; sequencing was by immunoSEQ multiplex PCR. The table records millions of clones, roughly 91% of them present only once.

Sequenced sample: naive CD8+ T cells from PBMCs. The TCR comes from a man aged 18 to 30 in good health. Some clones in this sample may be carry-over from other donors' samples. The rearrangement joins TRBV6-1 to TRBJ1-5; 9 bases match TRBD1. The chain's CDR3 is CASRDRGNSNQPQHF. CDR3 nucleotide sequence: TGTGCCAGCAGAGACAGGGGGAATAGCAATCAGCCCCAGCATTTT.